Each of the 22 T cell receptor beta chains below was sequenced from the same sample in a study of blood T cell repertoires in COVID-19 (dated by TCRdb to about 2020). To prepare the library, the immunoSEQ multiplex PCR assay was applied. TCRdb retrieved this table from immuneACCESS and kept in-frame rearrangements only. Not all clones are present; in checked studies, unresolved V genes account for under half, and no reason is known for the remainder. The sample yields about 97,000 clones; approximately 82% were counted once. Together, the top ten hold about 10% of the sample. The sequencing sample was made of peripheral blood. These receptors were collected from a man aged 65 to 85 with acute or convalescent COVID-19.

The J gene is TRBJ2-1, the V gene TRBV21-1; TRBD2 is the table's D call and was not checked against the DNA. TRBV21-1 is flagged as a pseudogene. This CDR3 is built from 20 residues. This chain's CDR3 is CASSKGNLVSKIPSYNEQFF. The CDR3 DNA reads as TGTGCCAGCAGCAAAGGCAACTTGGTTAGCAAAATTCCCTCCTACAATGAGCAGTTCTTC.

The rearrangement uses TRBV19 and TRBJ1-2; 10 bases fit TRBD1. The germline gives CDR1 LNHDA, CDR2 SQIVND (reference sequence). V gave up 8 bases and J gave up 5 bases; unmatched junction bases: 8. There are 14 residues in the CDR3. CDR3 in amino acids: CASRGQGERYGYTF. In DNA form, the CDR3 reads TGTGCCAGTCGAGGACAGGGGGAGAGATATGGCTACACCTTC.

This clone was detected once. The V and J genes are TRBV5-5 and TRBJ2-1, with TRBD2 identical over 9 bases. Germline V gene data show CDR1 as SGHKS and CDR2 as YYEKEE (reference sequence). The J segment lost 4 bases and the V segment lost 5 bases, leaving 13 bases of the junction unmatched. The CDR3 contains 17 residues. Here the CDR3 DNA reads TGTGCCAGCAGTCCGGGGTCTAGCGGGGATAGTTACAATGAGCAGTTCTTC. Translation: CASSPGSSGDSYNEQFF.

This clone was seen only once. The chain employs TRBV30 and TRBJ2-2; 12 bases are a match to TRBD2. With V trimmed by 3 bases and J by 4 bases, 0 bases remained unmatched. CDR3 length equals 14 residues. CDR1 and CDR2 from the germline V gene are GTSNPN and SVGIG (reference sequence). Written as DNA, the CDR3 is TGTGCCTGGAGGACTAGCGGGGGCACCGGGGAGCTGTTTTTT. Its translation: CAWRTSGGTGELFF.

The CDR3, as DNA: TGTGCCAGCAGACTAGCGGGAACCAACCAAGAGACCCAGTACTTC. Protein sequence: CASRLAGTNQETQYF. This chain links TRBV7-3 with TRBJ2-5, with 10 bases identical to TRBD2. Germline loops: CDR1 SGHTA, CDR2 FQGTGA. Trimming cost V 6 bases and J 0 bases; bases outside gene matches: 4. This CDR3 has 15 residues.

This clone is termed medium-sized (0.01 to 0.1%). The chain employs TRBV7-8 and TRBJ1-2; the D is unclear. Trimming took off 1 base at V and 2 bases at J, with 14 bases between the two ends. This CDR3 contains 16 residues. CDR1 and CDR2 (germline): SGHVS, FQNEAQ. The CDR3 loop reads CASSLGHSSANYGYTF. Here the CDR3 DNA reads TGTGCCAGCAGCTTAGGCCATTCTTCTGCGAACTATGGCTACACCTTC.

The count of this clone is one. The V gene is TRBV30, the J gene TRBJ1-2; D might be TRBD1 (5 bases). The CDR3 runs 13 residues. With 3 bases removed from V and 0 bases from J, the gap between germline ends came to 8 bases. Germline V lookup: CDR1 GTSNPN, CDR2 SVGIG (reference sequence). The CDR3 is CAWSRVANYGYTF. CDR3 nucleotide sequence: TGTGCCTGGAGCAGGGTGGCTAACTATGGCTACACCTTC.

This clone has only a few counts. The chain uses TRBV7-9 and TRBJ1-3, with D possibly TRBD1 on 6 matching bases. Germline V CDR1 and CDR2: SEHNR, FQNEAQ (reference sequence). There are 17 residues in the CDR3. Trimming removed 4 bases from V and 0 bases from J, with 16 bases in between. CDR3 region: CASSSTTGPYSGNTIYF. The CDR3 DNA reads as TGTGCCAGCAGCTCAACTACAGGGCCCTACTCTGGAAACACCATATATTTT.

The V call is TRBV28, the J call TRBJ1-5; D is uncertain. Trimming took 2 bases from V and 5 from J, leaving 13 bases between them. Germline V CDR1 and CDR2: MDHEN, SYDVKM. The CDR3 length is 15 residues. CDR3 sequence (DNA): TGTGCCAGCAGTTTACCGCAGGCAAATCATCAGCCCCAGCATTTT. Translation: CASSLPQANHQPQHF.

This chain uses TRBV10-1 with TRBJ2-2, with 8 bases that match TRBD2. The V and J ends lost 3 bases and 7 bases, in that order; junction bases with no gene match: 10. The CDR3 contains 16 residues. The germline V gene encodes CDR1 WNHNN and CDR2 SYGVQD (reference sequence). The CDR3 DNA sequence: TGCGCCAGCAGTGATCTGGTCGGGAGGGAGAACGGGGAGCTGTTTTTT. It yields the protein CASSDLVGRENGELFF.

This rearrangement joins TRBV29-1 to TRBJ1-1, with D possibly matching TRBD1 (6 bases). CDR1 and CDR2 (germline): SQVTM, ANQGSEA. This CDR3 spans 13 amino acids. Trimming removed 6 bases at V and 1 base at J, with 12 bases between. CDR3 bases: TGCAGCGTCCGGGACATACAGAACACTGAAGCTTTCTTT. Translating gives CSVRDIQNTEAFF. Using reference TRBV29-1 and TRBJ1-1 for the parts outside the CDR3, the full variable domain is SAVISQKPSRDICQRGTSLTIQCQVDSQVTMMFWYRQQPGQSLTLIATANQGSEATYESGFVIDKFPISRPNLTFSTLTVSNMSPEDSSIYLCSVRDIQNTEAFFGQGTRLTVV.

The chain combines TRBV4-1 with TRBJ1-2; TRBD1 aligns across 9 bases. Germline trimming cut 1 base from V and 4 bases from J; bases unmatched to any gene: 7. Germline V gives CDR1 MGHRA, CDR2 YSYEKL. CDR3 length equals 16 residues. CDR3 nucleotide sequence: TGCGCCAGCAGCCAAGGGGGGGGACAGGGAGCCTATGGCTACACCTTC. This encodes CASSQGGGQGAYGYTF.

The chain uses TRBV7-3 and TRBJ2-5; D possibly corresponds to TRBD2 (5 bases). The germline CDR1 and CDR2 sequences are SGHTA and FQGTGA. The CDR3 runs to 13 residues. The ends were cut back, 3 bases at V and 5 bases at J, with 10 bases in the middle. The CDR3 DNA is TGTGCCAGCAGCTTCGGGGTGTCGGAGACCCAGTACTTC. This sequence encodes CASSFGVSETQYF.

The chain uses TRBV3-1 (or the pseudogene TRBV3-2) and TRBJ1-1; tentative D call: TRBD1 (5 bases). V was trimmed by 0 bases and J by 7 bases, leaving 12 bases between them. The CDR3 sequence is 14 residues long. Germline-derived CDR1 and CDR2 are LGHDT and YNNKEL (reference sequence). The CDR3 DNA reads TGTGCCAGCAGCCAAGATTGGCAGGGCGGTGAAGCTTTCTTT. This sequence encodes CASSQDWQGGEAFF.

This chain connects TRBV19 to TRBJ1-4; 9 nucleotides align to TRBD1. Per the germline V gene, CDR1 is LNHDA and CDR2 is SQIVND (reference sequence). V shed 5 bases and J 1 base; nucleotides not matched to a gene: 14. This CDR3 is 19 amino acids long. This CDR3 is CASSADRGNFPGTNEKLFF. CDR3 coding DNA: TGTGCCAGTAGTGCAGACAGGGGGAATTTCCCTGGAACTAATGAAAAACTGTTTTTT.

The rearrangement joins TRBV6-6 to TRBJ1-4; 9 bases fit TRBD1. V lost 5 bases to trimming and J lost 8 bases; unmatched junction nucleotides: 3. Germline loops: CDR1 MNHNY, CDR2 SVGAGI (reference sequence). The CDR3 length is 13 residues. The CDR3 here is CASSGDRAEKLFF. The CDR3 bases are TGTGCCAGCAGTGGGGACAGGGCGGAAAAACTGTTTTTT.

The gene calls are TRBV7-9 and TRBJ1-6; D gene ambiguous. V lost 3 bases to trimming and J lost 6 bases, with 3 bases between them. The CDR3 is made up of 12 amino acids. Germline CDR1 is SEHNR and CDR2 is FQNEAQ (reference sequence). In DNA, the CDR3 is TGTGCCAGCAGCTTCGGTAATTCACCCCTCCACTTT. It encodes CASSFGNSPLHF.

This chain joins TRBV5-6 and TRBJ1-3; D perhaps matches TRBD1 (6 bases). The CDR3 totals 15 residues. Trimming removed 2 bases from V and 5 bases from J, with 14 bases in between. Looked up from germline, CDR1 is SGHDT and CDR2 is YYEEEE. This CDR3 is CASSFWNRARNTIYF. CDR3 nucleotides: TGTGCCAGCAGCTTTTGGAACAGGGCGCGAAACACCATATATTTT.

V is TRBV7-9 and J is TRBJ2-7; no firm D call. CDR3 size: 13 residues. V was cut by 4 bases and J by 2 bases, with 9 bases left in between. CDR1 and CDR2 from the germline V gene are SEHNR and FQNEAQ (reference sequence). CDR3 sequence (DNA): TGTGCCAGCAGCTCCCCTATACCCTACGAGCAGTACTTC. It codes for CASSSPIPYEQYF.

CDR3: CASSSRGSTDTQYF. In nucleotides, the CDR3 is TGTGCCAGCAGCTCCCGGGGAAGCACAGATACGCAGTATTTT. The chain uses TRBV7-3 and TRBJ2-3, with D possibly being TRBD2 (5 bases). Germline V gives CDR1 SGHTA, CDR2 FQGTGA. V dropped 4 bases and J dropped 0 bases, with 8 bases sitting between them. This CDR3 has 14 amino acids. Full variable domain (remainder filled in from reference TRBV7-3 and TRBJ2-3): GAGVSQTPSNKVTEKGKYVELRCDPISGHTALYWYRQSLGQGPEFLIYFQGTGAADDSGLPNDRFFAVRPEGSVSTLKIQRTERGDSAVYLCASSSRGSTDTQYFGPGTRLTVL.

This rearrangement joins TRBV28 to TRBJ2-7; tentative D call: TRBD2 (5 bases). The germline gives CDR1 MDHEN, CDR2 SYDVKM. The CDR3 has 11 amino acids. Trimming stripped 7 bases from V and 3 bases from J, with 7 bases between. The CDR3 protein is CASTGIYEQYF. The CDR3 nucleotides are TGTGCCAGCACCGGGATCTACGAGCAGTACTTC.

The chain combines TRBV28 with TRBJ2-4; D may be TRBD1 (5 bases). The V end was cut by 3 bases, the J end by 0 bases, with 24 bases between. Per the germline V gene, CDR1 is MDHEN and CDR2 is SYDVKM. The CDR3 runs to 20 residues. The DNA of the CDR3 is TGTGCCAGCAGTTTGGATTTTGGGGCCAGACCCCTGGGAGCCAAAAACATTCAGTACTTC. Amino acid sequence: CASSLDFGARPLGAKNIQYF. Combining the CDR3 with reference TRBV28 and TRBJ2-4 gives the whole variable domain DVKVTQSSRYLVKRTGEKVFLECVQDMDHENMFWYRQDPGLGLRLIYFSYDVKMKEKGDIPEGYSVSREKKERFSLILESASTNQTSMYLCASSLDFGARPLGAKNIQYFGAGTRLSVL.